The 11 T cell receptor beta chains given below trace back to one sample, sequenced in a study of blood T cell repertoires in COVID-19. TCRdb's table, derived via immunoSEQ multiplex PCR, lists solely in-frame clones and lacks some. The table records roughly 100,000 clones, around 75% of them present only once. The sample taken for sequencing was peripheral blood. Source of these receptors: a human donor with acute or convalescent COVID-19. The donor label of this sample is uncertain.

This clone occurred a few times. The chain employs TRBV29-1 and TRBJ2-7, with 7 bases matching TRBD1. V shed 6 bases, J shed 2 bases, and the junction held 4 bases outside the gene matches. This CDR3 has 12 residues. CDR1 is SQVTM, CDR2 ANQGSEA, per germline. This CDR3 is CSVWGTAYEQYF. In DNA form, the CDR3 reads TGCAGCGTATGGGGGACAGCCTACGAGCAGTACTTC.

The V call is TRBV7-2, the J call TRBJ1-2, with D tentatively TRBD1 (6 bases). Between the trimmed V and J ends, which lost 7 bases and 7 bases, there was a span of 19 bases. The CDR3 extends over 14 amino acids. Germline CDR1 is SGHTA and CDR2 is FQGNSA. CDR3 sequence (DNA): TGTGCCAGCACCCCCGATGGGGGGGGGCTTGGCTACACCTTC. The encoded protein is CASTPDGGGLGYTF. Complete variable domain (other parts from reference TRBV7-2 and TRBJ1-2): GAGVSQSPSNKVTEKGKDVELRCDPISGHTALYWYRQSLGQGLEFLIYFQGNSAPDKSGLPSDRFSAERTGGSVSTLTIQRTQQEDSAVYLCASTPDGGGLGYTFGSGTRLTVV.

This clone has only one observation. This rearrangement joins TRBV6-5 to TRBJ1-1; weak D call: TRBD1 (6 bases). The CDR3 runs 13 residues. The germline V gene encodes CDR1 MNHEY and CDR2 SVGAGI. The germline V and J ends were trimmed by 6 bases and 4 bases, with 12 bases remaining between them. This CDR3 is CASSPGAGTEAFF. The CDR3 bases are TGTGCCAGCAGCCCAGGGGCTGGCACTGAAGCTTTCTTT.

The chain recombines TRBV2 with TRBJ2-3, with 10 bases that match TRBD2. Germline V CDR1 and CDR2: SNHLY, FYNNEI. V shed 6 bases, J shed 5 bases, and the junction held 8 bases outside the gene matches. The CDR3 extends over 15 amino acids. The CDR3 loop is CASRRAGGLGDTQYF. The CDR3 nucleotides read TGTGCCAGCAGGCGAGCGGGGGGGCTGGGAGATACGCAGTATTTT.

The CDR3 sequence: CASSFDGQVNYGYTF. CDR3 nucleotide sequence: TGCGCCAGCAGCTTTGACGGACAGGTCAACTATGGCTACACCTTC. V usage is TRBV5-1 and J usage is TRBJ1-2; TRBD1 agrees at 7 bases. Unmatched junction bases numbered 6, after V lost 2 bases and J lost 2 bases. CDR3 length equals 15 residues. The V gene's germline CDR1 is SGHRS and CDR2 YFSETQ.

The V and J genes are TRBV19 and TRBJ2-1; TRBD2 agrees at 7 bases. The germline V gene has CDR1 LNHDA and CDR2 SQIVND (reference sequence). This CDR3 spans 14 amino acids. The V segment lost 4 bases and the J segment 6 bases; nucleotides outside the gene matches: 6. The CDR3 region is CASSRGGSINEQFF. In DNA form, the CDR3 reads TGTGCCAGTAGTAGGGGGGGATCGATCAATGAGCAGTTCTTC.

This rearrangement joins TRBV5-5 to TRBJ2-7; 9 positions match TRBD2. The germline CDR1 and CDR2 sequences are SGHKS and YYEKEE (reference sequence). There are 16 residues in the CDR3. The trim removed 4 bases at V and 0 bases at J, leaving 8 bases unmatched. CDR3 sequence reads: CASSPGAGGTSYEQYF. The CDR3 DNA sequence: TGTGCCAGCAGCCCTGGGGCGGGGGGGACCTCCTACGAGCAGTACTTC. Based on the CDR3 plus reference TRBV5-5 and TRBJ2-7, the full variable domain is DAGVTQSPTHLIKTRGQQVTLRCSPISGHKSVSWYQQVLGQGPQFIFQYYEKEERGRGNFPDRFSARQFPNYSSELNVNALLLGDSALYLCASSPGAGGTSYEQYFGPGTRLTVT.

The chain recombines TRBV24-1 with TRBJ1-2; D is unclear. V was shortened by 6 bases and J by 2 bases, with 12 bases between the two germline ends. The CDR3 has 14 amino acids. Germline CDR1 KGHDR, CDR2 SFDVKD. CDR3 residues: CATSSSVFNYGYTF. In nucleotides, the CDR3 is TGTGCCACCAGTTCTAGTGTCTTCAACTATGGCTACACCTTC.

Comments on this clone: Additional DNA sequences in this sample encode the identical CDR3. The J gene is TRBJ2-3, the V gene TRBV5-1; D is possibly TRBD2 (6 bases). Between the trimmed V and J ends, which lost 0 bases and 1 base, there was a span of 6 bases. The length of the CDR3 is 14 residues. The V gene's germline CDR1 is SGHRS and CDR2 YFSETQ. Here the CDR3 reads CASSLERGTDTQYF. For the CDR3, the DNA is TGCGCCAGCAGCTTGGAGCGGGGCACAGATACGCAGTATTTT. Using reference TRBV5-1 and TRBJ2-3 for the parts outside the CDR3, the full variable domain is KAGVTQTPRYLIKTRGQQVTLSCSPISGHRSVSWYQQTPGQGLQFLFEYFSETQRNKGNFPGRFSGRQFSNSRSEMNVSTLELGDSALYLCASSLERGTDTQYFGPGTRLTVL.

J is TRBJ1-3 and V is TRBV6-6; 7 bases fit TRBD1. The CDR3 sequence is 15 residues long. Germline V gives CDR1 MNHNY, CDR2 SVGAGI (reference sequence). Trimming at V came to 5 bases and at J to 2 bases, leaving 6 bases not matched to a gene. CDR3 coding DNA: TGTGCCAGCAGTCGGACAGGAAGGACTGGAAACACCATATATTTT. Encoded protein: CASSRTGRTGNTIYF.

This clone was observed a handful of times. The genes are TRBV7-9 and TRBJ1-3, with D maybe TRBD1 (6 bases). The CDR3 has 19 amino acids. The V gene's germline CDR1 is SEHNR and CDR2 FQNEAQ (reference sequence). V was clipped by 5 bases and J by 4 bases, with 27 bases between them. This CDR3 is CASSPPLRDNLRLGNTIYF. The CDR3 DNA reads TGTGCCAGCAGCCCCCCACTACGGGACAACCTTAGGTTGGGAAACACCATATATTTT.